These 20 T cell receptor beta chains were all obtained from the same sample, sequenced in a study of blood T cell repertoires in COVID-19. The repertoire was sequenced with immunoSEQ multiplex PCR; TCRdb's copy has only in-frame clones and lacks some. The repertoire holds about 210,000 clones, with around 88% as singletons. Sequencing was performed on peripheral blood. Receptors originate from a man aged 18 to 35 with active or convalescent COVID-19.

CDR3 amino acids: CASSERTGRGYGYTF. The CDR3 bases are TGCGCCAGCAGTGAGCGGACAGGCAGGGGCTATGGCTACACCTTC. The genes are TRBV10-1 and TRBJ1-2; TRBD1 matches at 7 bases. With 2 bases clipped from V and 4 bases from J, the junction kept 7 bases outside the gene matches. The CDR3 has 15 residues. CDR1 and CDR2 from the germline V gene are WNHNN and SYGVQD (reference sequence).

The V and J genes are TRBV2 and TRBJ1-4; D remains ambiguous. The CDR3 covers 16 residues. V lost 4 bases and J lost 4, with 16 bases in between. Germline lookup yields CDR1 SNHLY and CDR2 FYNNEI. CDR3 sequence reads: CASSGTPGSLNEKLFF. DNA for the CDR3: TGTGCCAGCAGTGGGACTCCGGGCAGCCTTAATGAAAAACTGTTTTTT.

The chain combines TRBV9 with TRBJ2-2; D is possibly TRBD1 (7 bases). The V end was cut by 5 bases, the J end by 3 bases, with 14 bases between. Germline CDR1 and CDR2: SGDLS and YYNGEE. This CDR3 is 15 amino acids long. The CDR3 sequence is CASRVTGTHTGELFF. CDR3 bases: TGTGCCAGCAGGGTGACAGGGACTCACACCGGGGAGCTGTTTTTT.

The chain joins TRBV25-1 to TRBJ1-3; D is unclear. Germline V gives CDR1 MGHDK, CDR2 SYGVNS. The CDR3 extends over 15 amino acids. V lost 1 base to trimming and J lost 0 bases, with 7 bases between them. CDR3 in DNA: TGTGCCAGCAGTGAATCGGGGTTCTCTGGAAACACCATATATTTT. Amino acids: CASSESGFSGNTIYF.

V is TRBV7-9 and J is TRBJ2-7; a possible D gene is TRBD1 (5 bases). V lost 1 base to trimming and J lost 5 bases, with 12 bases between them. CDR1 SEHNR and CDR2 FQNEAQ come from the germline V gene (reference sequence). The CDR3 loop spans 14 amino acids. CDR3 region: CASSLDAGLHEQYF. CDR3 DNA: TGTGCCAGCAGCTTAGACGCAGGGCTCCACGAGCAGTACTTC.

The CDR3 reads CASSFADYGYTF. CDR3 nucleotides: TGTGCCAGCAGCTTTGCGGACTATGGCTACACCTTC. The chain carries TRBV5-5 and TRBJ1-2; D is undetermined. The CDR3 totals 12 residues. V was cut by 2 bases and J by 3 bases, with 5 bases left in between. CDR1 is SGHKS and CDR2 is YYEKEE in the germline V gene (reference sequence).

J is TRBJ2-5 and V is TRBV29-1; a weak D match, TRBD2 (5 bases). Germline V gene lookup returns CDR1 SQVTM and CDR2 ANQGSEA. Trimming took off 0 bases at V and 3 bases at J, with 11 bases between the two ends. The CDR3 is made up of 14 amino acids. The CDR3 DNA reads as TGCAGCGTTGAAGATTGGCTCGGGGAAGAGACCCAGTACTTC. This sequence encodes CSVEDWLGEETQYF. Full variable domain (missing parts from reference TRBV29-1 and TRBJ2-5): SAVISQKPSRDICQRGTSLTIQCQVDSQVTMMFWYRQQPGQSLTLIATANQGSEATYESGFVIDKFPISRPNLTFSTLTVSNMSPEDSSIYLCSVEDWLGEETQYFGPGTRLLVL.

This clone was seen only a few times. The chain recombines TRBV4-3 with TRBJ2-1, with D possibly matching TRBD2 (6 bases). V shed 3 bases and J shed 7 bases, with 25 bases lying between them. Germline CDR1 is LGHNA and CDR2 is YSLEER. The length of the CDR3 is 18 residues. The CDR3 here is CASSQAFFNVGGRNEQFF. CDR3 DNA: TGCGCCAGCAGCCAGGCTTTTTTTAATGTCGGGGGTAGGAATGAGCAGTTCTTC.

This clone showed up many times. V usage is TRBV9 and J usage is TRBJ2-7; D perhaps matches TRBD2 (6 bases). Between the trimmed V and J ends, which lost 5 bases and 0 bases, there was a span of 18 bases. Germline-derived CDR1 and CDR2 are SGDLS and YYNGEE. CDR3 size: 16 residues. Here the CDR3 reads CASSQTGGFTSYEQYF. CDR3 nucleotide sequence: TGTGCCAGCAGTCAAACCGGGGGATTTACCTCCTACGAGCAGTACTTC.

The chain couples TRBV19 to TRBJ1-2; 10 positions agree with TRBD1. Germline CDR1 and CDR2: LNHDA and SQIVND (reference sequence). J was trimmed by 8 bases and V by 5 bases; bases with no gene match: 8. CDR3 length equals 14 residues. The CDR3 DNA sequence: TGTGCCAGTAGTCCCGGGACAGGGGAGAGGGGCTACACCTTC. Its translation is CASSPGTGERGYTF.

This sequence joins TRBV4-1 and TRBJ2-3, with 8 nucleotides matching TRBD1. This CDR3 region has 16 residues. In germline, CDR1 is MGHRA, CDR2 YSYEKL. V was pared by 1 base and J by 5 bases, with 8 bases of the junction left unmatched. This chain's CDR3 is CASSQVRTGSLDTQYF. The DNA of the CDR3 is TGCGCCAGCAGCCAAGTCAGGACAGGGTCACTAGATACGCAGTATTTT.

V is TRBV6-6 and J is TRBJ2-3, with 13 bases that match TRBD2. Germline CDR1 is MNHNY and CDR2 is SVGAGI (reference sequence). This CDR3 has 15 amino acids. V was pared by 2 bases and J by 6 bases, with 2 bases of the junction left unmatched. In DNA, the CDR3 is TGTGCCAGCAGTTACCCGACTAGCGGGAGGGATACGCAGTATTTT. Protein sequence: CASSYPTSGRDTQYF.

The chain uses TRBV5-4 and TRBJ1-2, with a possible D match to TRBD1 (5 bases). The V and J ends lost 9 bases and 2 bases respectively, with 20 bases between them. Germline CDR1 is SGHNT and CDR2 is YYREEE (reference sequence). CDR3 length: 15 residues. This CDR3 reads CAITPGGSGNYGYTF. CDR3 nucleotide sequence: TGTGCCATCACCCCTGGGGGGTCCGGGAACTATGGCTACACCTTC.

This clone was seen just once. This chain joins TRBV6-6 and TRBJ2-2; 7 bases match TRBD2. The germline gives CDR1 MNHNY, CDR2 SVGAGI (reference sequence). This CDR3 region has 14 residues. With V trimmed by 2 bases and J by 6 bases, 3 bases remained unmatched. Written as DNA, the CDR3 is TGTGCCAGCAGTTACCGGGGGGACGCCGGGGAGCTGTTTTTT. Its translation: CASSYRGDAGELFF.

The chain joins TRBV24-1 to TRBJ1-2; no clear D gene. V lost 6 bases and J 5 bases, leaving 27 bases between the germline ends. CDR1 is KGHDR and CDR2 is SFDVKD in the germline V gene. The CDR3 covers 18 residues. This chain's CDR3 is CATSSARRSPPTLYGYTF. CDR3 nucleotide sequence: TGTGCCACCAGTTCTGCTCGGCGGAGTCCTCCTACACTTTATGGCTACACCTTC.

This rearrangement joins TRBV5-4 to TRBJ1-5; D perhaps matches TRBD1 (5 bases). The length of the CDR3 is 16 residues. Trimming pared 0 bases from V and 3 bases from J, leaving 13 bases between. Looked up from germline, CDR1 is SGHNT and CDR2 is YYREEE (reference sequence). The CDR3: CASSLDGHSNNQPQHF. The CDR3 nucleotides read TGTGCCAGCAGCTTGGATGGACATTCGAACAATCAGCCCCAGCATTTT.

J is TRBJ2-1 and V is TRBV5-4; a possible D gene is TRBD2 (6 bases). The V end lost 4 bases, the J end lost 7 bases, and 18 bases lay between the germline ends. CDR3 length: 15 amino acids. Germline lookup yields CDR1 SGHNT and CDR2 YYREEE (reference sequence). The CDR3, as DNA: TGTGCCAGCAGCGCTACTCCGGGACTCTCTAATGAGCAGTTCTTC. It codes for CASSATPGLSNEQFF.

The V gene is TRBV5-1, the J gene TRBJ2-7; a weak D match, TRBD2 (5 bases). There are 14 residues in the CDR3. Germline V lookup: CDR1 SGHRS, CDR2 YFSETQ. V was pared by 0 bases and J by 4 bases, with 11 bases between. This CDR3 reads CASSLERARYEQYF. CDR3 in DNA: TGCGCCAGCAGCTTGGAGAGGGCTAGGTACGAGCAGTACTTC. Full variable domain (rest looked up from reference TRBV5-1 and TRBJ2-7): KAGVTQTPRYLIKTRGQQVTLSCSPISGHRSVSWYQQTPGQGLQFLFEYFSETQRNKGNFPGRFSGRQFSNSRSEMNVSTLELGDSALYLCASSLERARYEQYFGPGTRLTVT.

The chain is built from TRBV7-9 and TRBJ2-1; unclear D gene. This CDR3 comprises 13 residues. V was pared by 1 base and J by 5 bases, with 6 bases between. CDR1 and CDR2 from the germline V gene are SEHNR and FQNEAQ (reference sequence). The CDR3 DNA sequence: TGTGCCAGCAGCTTAGGGCCAAACAATGAGCAGTTCTTC. This sequence encodes CASSLGPNNEQFF.

The chain employs TRBV18 and TRBJ1-5; D gene uncertain. This CDR3 is 12 amino acids long. Trimming stripped 6 bases from V and 4 bases from J, with 7 bases between. Germline CDR1 and CDR2: KGHSH and LQKENI. The CDR3 here is CASSSPNQPQHF. As DNA, the CDR3 is TGTGCCAGCTCTTCTCCTAATCAGCCCCAGCATTTT.